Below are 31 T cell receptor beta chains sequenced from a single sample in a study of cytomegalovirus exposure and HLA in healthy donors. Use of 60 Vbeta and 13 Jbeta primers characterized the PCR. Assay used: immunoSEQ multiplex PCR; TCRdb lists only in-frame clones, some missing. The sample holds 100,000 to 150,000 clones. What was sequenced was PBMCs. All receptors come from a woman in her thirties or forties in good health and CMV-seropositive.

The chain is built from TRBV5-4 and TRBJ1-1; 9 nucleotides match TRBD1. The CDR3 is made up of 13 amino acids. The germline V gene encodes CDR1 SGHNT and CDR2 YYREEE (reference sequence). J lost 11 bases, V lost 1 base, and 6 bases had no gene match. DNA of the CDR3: TGTGCCAGCAGCTTGATAGGGACAGGGAGGGCTTTCTTT. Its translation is CASSLIGTGRAFF.

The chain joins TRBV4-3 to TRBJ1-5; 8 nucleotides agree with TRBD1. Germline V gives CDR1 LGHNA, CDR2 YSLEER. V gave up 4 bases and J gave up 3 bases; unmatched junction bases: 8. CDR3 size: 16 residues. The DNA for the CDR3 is TGCGCCAGCAGCCTGAGTTGGACAGGGCCCAATCAGCCCCAGCATTTT. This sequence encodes CASSLSWTGPNQPQHF.

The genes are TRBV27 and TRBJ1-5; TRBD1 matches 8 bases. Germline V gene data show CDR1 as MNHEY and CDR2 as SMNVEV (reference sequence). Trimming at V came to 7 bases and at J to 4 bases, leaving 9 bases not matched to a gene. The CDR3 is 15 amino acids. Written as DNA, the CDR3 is TGTGCCAGCACACCCGGACAGGGTGGAAATCAGCCCCAGCATTTT. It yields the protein CASTPGQGGNQPQHF.

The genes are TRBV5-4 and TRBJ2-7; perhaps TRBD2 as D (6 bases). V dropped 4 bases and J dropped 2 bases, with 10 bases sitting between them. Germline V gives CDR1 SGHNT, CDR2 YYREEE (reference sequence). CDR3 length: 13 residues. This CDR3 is CASSRDSAYEQYF. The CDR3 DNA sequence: TGTGCCAGCAGCCGGGACTCAGCCTACGAGCAGTACTTC.

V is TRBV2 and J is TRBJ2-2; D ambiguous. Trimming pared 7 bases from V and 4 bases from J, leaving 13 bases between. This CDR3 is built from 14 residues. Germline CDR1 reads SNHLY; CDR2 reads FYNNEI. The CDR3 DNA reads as TGTGCCAGCACCTCGCGGCGGCTCACCGGGGAGCTGTTTTTT. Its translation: CASTSRRLTGELFF.

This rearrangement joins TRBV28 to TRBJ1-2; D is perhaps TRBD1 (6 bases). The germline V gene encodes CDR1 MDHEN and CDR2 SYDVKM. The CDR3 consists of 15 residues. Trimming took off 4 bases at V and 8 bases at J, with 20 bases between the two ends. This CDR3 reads CASSSQVGGLRGYTF. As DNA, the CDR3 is TGTGCCAGCAGTTCCCAAGTCGGGGGGCTTAGGGGCTACACCTTC.

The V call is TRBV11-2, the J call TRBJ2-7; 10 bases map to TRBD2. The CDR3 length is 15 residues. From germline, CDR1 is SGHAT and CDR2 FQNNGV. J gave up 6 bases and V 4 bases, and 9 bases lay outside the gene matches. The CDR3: CASSWIAGGQSEQYF. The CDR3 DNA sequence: TGTGCCAGCAGCTGGATAGCGGGAGGCCAATCCGAGCAGTACTTC.

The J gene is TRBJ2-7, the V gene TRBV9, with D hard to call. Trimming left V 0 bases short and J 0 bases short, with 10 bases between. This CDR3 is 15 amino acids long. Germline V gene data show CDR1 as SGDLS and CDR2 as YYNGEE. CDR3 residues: CASSVAAGYSYEQYF. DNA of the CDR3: TGTGCCAGCAGCGTAGCGGCAGGCTACTCCTACGAGCAGTACTTC.

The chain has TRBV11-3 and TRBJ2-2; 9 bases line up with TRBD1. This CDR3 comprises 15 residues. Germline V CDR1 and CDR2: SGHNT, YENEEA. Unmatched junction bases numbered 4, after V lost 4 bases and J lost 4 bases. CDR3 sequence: CASSSGTGSTGELFF. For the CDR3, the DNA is TGTGCCAGCAGCTCGGGGACAGGGAGCACCGGGGAGCTGTTTTTT.

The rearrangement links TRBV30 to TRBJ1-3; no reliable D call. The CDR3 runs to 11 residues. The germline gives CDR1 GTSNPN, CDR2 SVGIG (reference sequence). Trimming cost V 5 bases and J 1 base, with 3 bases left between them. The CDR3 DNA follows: TGTGCCTGGGAGTCTGGAAACACCATATATTTT. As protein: CAWESGNTIYF.

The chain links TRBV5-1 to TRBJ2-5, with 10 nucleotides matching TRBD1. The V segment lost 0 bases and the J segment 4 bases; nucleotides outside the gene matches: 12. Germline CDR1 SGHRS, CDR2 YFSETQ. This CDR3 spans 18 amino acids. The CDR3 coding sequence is TGCGCCAGCAGCTTGGGCGGGACAGGGGAGGGGGAGATAGAGACCCAGTACTTC. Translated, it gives CASSLGGTGEGEIETQYF.

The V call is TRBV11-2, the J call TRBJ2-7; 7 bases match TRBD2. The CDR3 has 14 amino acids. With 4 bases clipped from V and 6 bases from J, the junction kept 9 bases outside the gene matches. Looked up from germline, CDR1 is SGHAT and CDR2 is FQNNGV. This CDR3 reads CASSSPGLTFEQYF. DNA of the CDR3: TGTGCCAGCAGCTCTCCGGGACTAACTTTCGAGCAGTACTTC.

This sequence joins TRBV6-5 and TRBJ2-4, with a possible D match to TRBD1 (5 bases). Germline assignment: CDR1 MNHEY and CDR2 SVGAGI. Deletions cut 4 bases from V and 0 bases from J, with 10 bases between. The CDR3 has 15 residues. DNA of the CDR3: TGTGCCAGCAGTTCAGGGTTGGAAGCCAAAAACATTCAGTACTTC. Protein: CASSSGLEAKNIQYF.

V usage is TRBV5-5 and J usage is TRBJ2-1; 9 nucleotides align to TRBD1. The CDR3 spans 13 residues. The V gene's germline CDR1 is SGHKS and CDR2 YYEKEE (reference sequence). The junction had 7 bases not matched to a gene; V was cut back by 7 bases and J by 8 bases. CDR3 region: CASSGDRDDEQFF. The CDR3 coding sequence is TGTGCCAGCTCCGGGGACAGGGATGATGAGCAGTTCTTC. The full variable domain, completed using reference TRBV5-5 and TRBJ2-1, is DAGVTQSPTHLIKTRGQQVTLRCSPISGHKSVSWYQQVLGQGPQFIFQYYEKEERGRGNFPDRFSARQFPNYSSELNVNALLLGDSALYLCASSGDRDDEQFFGPGTRLTVL.

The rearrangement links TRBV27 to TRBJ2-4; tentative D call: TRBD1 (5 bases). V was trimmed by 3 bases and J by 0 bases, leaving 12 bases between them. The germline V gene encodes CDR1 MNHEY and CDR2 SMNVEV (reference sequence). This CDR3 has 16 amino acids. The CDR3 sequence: CASSFPQGLAKNIQYF. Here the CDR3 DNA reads TGTGCCAGCAGTTTCCCGCAGGGTTTAGCCAAAAACATTCAGTACTTC.

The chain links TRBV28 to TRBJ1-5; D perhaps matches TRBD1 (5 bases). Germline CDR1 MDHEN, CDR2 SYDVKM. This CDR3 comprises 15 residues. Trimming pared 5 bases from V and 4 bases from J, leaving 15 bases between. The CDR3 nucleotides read TGTGCCAGCAGTGGGGACTCAGGAGTGAATCAGCCCCAGCATTTT. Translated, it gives CASSGDSGVNQPQHF. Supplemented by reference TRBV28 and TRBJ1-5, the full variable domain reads DVKVTQSSRYLVKRTGEKVFLECVQDMDHENMFWYRQDPGLGLRLIYFSYDVKMKEKGDIPEGYSVSREKKERFSLILESASTNQTSMYLCASSGDSGVNQPQHFGDGTRLSIL.

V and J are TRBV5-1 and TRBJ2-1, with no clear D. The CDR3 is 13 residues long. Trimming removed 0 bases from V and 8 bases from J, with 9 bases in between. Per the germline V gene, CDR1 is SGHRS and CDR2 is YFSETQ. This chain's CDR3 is CASSLDVGDEQFF. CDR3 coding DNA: TGCGCCAGCAGCTTGGACGTGGGCGATGAGCAGTTCTTC.

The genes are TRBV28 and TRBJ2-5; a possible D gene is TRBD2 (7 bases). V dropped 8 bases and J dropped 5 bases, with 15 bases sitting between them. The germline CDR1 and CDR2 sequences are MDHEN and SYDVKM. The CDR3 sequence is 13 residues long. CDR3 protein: CASVGGAGETQYF. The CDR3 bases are TGTGCCAGCGTTGGGGGGGCCGGGGAGACCCAGTACTTC.

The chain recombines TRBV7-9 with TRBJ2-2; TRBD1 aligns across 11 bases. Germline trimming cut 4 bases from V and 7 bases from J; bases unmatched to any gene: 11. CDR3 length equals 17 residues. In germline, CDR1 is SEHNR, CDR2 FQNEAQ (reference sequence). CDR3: CASSSPRDRGYDGELFF. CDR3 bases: TGTGCCAGCAGCTCACCGCGGGACAGGGGGTACGACGGGGAGCTGTTTTTT.

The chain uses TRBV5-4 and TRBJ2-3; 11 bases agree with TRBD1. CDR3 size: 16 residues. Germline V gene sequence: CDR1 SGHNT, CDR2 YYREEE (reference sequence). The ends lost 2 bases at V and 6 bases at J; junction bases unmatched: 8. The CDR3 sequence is CASSFPGTGGADTQYF. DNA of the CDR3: TGTGCCAGCAGCTTCCCCGGGACAGGGGGGGCGGATACGCAGTATTTT. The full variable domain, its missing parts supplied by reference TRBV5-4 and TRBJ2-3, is ETGVTQSPTHLIKTRGQQVTLRCSSQSGHNTVSWYQQALGQGPQFIFQYYREEENGRGNFPPRFSGLQFPNYSSELNVNALELDDSALYLCASSFPGTGGADTQYFGPGTRLTVL.

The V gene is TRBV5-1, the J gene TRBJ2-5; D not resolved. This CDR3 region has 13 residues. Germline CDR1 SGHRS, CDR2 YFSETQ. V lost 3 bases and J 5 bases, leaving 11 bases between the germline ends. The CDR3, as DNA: TGCGCCAGCAGCTCGGTTCTCGGGGAGACCCAGTACTTC. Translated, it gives CASSSVLGETQYF.

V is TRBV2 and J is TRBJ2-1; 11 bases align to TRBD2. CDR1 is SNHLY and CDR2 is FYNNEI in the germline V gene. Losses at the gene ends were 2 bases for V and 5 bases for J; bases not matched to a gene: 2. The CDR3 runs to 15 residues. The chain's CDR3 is CASSELAGGHNEQFF. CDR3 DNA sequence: TGTGCCAGCAGTGAACTAGCGGGAGGCCACAATGAGCAGTTCTTC.

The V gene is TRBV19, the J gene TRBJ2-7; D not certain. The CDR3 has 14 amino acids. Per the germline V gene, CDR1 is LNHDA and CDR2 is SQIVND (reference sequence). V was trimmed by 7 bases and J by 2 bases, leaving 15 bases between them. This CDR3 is CASNHGGLPYEQYF. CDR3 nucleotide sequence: TGTGCCAGTAACCACGGTGGTTTGCCCTACGAGCAGTACTTC.

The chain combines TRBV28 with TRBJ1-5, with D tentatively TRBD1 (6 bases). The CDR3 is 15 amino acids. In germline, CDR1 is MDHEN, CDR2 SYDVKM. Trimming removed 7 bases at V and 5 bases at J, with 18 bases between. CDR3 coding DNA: TGTGCCAGCAATGGTCCTCTCAGGGGCCATCAGCCCCAGCATTTT. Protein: CASNGPLRGHQPQHF. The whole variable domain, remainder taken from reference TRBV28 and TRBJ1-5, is DVKVTQSSRYLVKRTGEKVFLECVQDMDHENMFWYRQDPGLGLRLIYFSYDVKMKEKGDIPEGYSVSREKKERFSLILESASTNQTSMYLCASNGPLRGHQPQHFGDGTRLSIL.

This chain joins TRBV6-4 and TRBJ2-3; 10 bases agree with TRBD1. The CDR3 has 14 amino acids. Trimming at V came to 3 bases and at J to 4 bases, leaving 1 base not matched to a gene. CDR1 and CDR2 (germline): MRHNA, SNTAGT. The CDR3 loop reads CASSEGQGSDTQYF. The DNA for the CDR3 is TGTGCCAGCAGTGAGGGACAGGGGTCAGATACGCAGTATTTT.

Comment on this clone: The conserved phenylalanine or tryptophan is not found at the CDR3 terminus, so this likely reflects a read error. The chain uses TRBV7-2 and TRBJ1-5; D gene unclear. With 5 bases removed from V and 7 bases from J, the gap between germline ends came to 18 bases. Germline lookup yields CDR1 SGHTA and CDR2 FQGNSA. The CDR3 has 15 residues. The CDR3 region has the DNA TGTGCCAGCAGCCCGACCCGAGGCCCTAGCCAGCCCCAGCATCTT. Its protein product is CASSPTRGPSQPQHL.

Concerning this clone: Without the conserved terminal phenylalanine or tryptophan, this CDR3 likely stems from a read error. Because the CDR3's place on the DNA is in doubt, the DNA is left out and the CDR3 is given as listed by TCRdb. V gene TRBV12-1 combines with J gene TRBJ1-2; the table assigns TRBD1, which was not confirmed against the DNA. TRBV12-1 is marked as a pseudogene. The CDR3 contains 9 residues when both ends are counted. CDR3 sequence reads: CASSWLDRA.

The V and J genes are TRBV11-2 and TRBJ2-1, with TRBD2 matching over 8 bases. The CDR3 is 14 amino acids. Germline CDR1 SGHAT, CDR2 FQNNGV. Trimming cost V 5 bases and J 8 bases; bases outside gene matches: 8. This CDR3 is CASSPSGGPDEQFF. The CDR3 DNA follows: TGTGCCAGCAGCCCATCGGGAGGGCCGGATGAGCAGTTCTTC.

The CDR3 reads CASSTAGSKSYEQYF. CDR3 DNA: TGTGCCAGCAGTACGGCCGGGAGTAAATCCTACGAGCAGTACTTC. V and J are TRBV6-6 and TRBJ2-5; D is perhaps TRBD2 (6 bases). The better agreement between TRBJ2-7 and the DNA end casts doubt on the J call. CDR1 is MNHNY, CDR2 SVGAGI, per germline (reference sequence). This CDR3 comprises 15 residues.

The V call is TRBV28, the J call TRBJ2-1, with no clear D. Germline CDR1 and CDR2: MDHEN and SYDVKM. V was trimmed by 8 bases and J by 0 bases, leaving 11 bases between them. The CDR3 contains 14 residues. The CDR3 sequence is CASLGLSSYNEQFF. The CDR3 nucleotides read TGTGCCAGCCTCGGGTTAAGCTCCTACAATGAGCAGTTCTTC. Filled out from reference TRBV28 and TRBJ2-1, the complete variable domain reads DVKVTQSSRYLVKRTGEKVFLECVQDMDHENMFWYRQDPGLGLRLIYFSYDVKMKEKGDIPEGYSVSREKKERFSLILESASTNQTSMYLCASLGLSSYNEQFFGPGTRLTVL.

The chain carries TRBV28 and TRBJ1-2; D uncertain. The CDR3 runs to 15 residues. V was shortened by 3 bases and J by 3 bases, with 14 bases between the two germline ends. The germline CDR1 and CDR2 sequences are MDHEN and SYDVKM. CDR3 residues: CASSFSTGVHYGYTF. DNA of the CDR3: TGTGCCAGCAGTTTTTCGACCGGAGTCCACTATGGCTACACCTTC.